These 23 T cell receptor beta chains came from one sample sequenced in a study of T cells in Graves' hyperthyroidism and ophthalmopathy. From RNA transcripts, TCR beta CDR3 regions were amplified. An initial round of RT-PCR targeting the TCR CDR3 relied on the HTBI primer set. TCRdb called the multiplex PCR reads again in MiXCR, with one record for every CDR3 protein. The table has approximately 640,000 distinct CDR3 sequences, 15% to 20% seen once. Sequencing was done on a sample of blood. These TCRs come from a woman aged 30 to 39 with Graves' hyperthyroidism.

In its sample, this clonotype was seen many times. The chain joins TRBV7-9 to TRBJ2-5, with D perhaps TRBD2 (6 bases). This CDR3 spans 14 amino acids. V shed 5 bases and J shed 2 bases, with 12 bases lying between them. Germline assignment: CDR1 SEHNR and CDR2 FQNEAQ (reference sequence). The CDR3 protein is CASSPGVSQETQYF. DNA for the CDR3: TGTGCCAGCAGCCCGGGGGTATCACAAGAGACCCAGTACTTC.

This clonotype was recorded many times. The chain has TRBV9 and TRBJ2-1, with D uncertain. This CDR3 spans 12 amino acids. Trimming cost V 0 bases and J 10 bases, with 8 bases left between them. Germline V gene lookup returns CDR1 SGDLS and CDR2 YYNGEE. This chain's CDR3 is CASSVAEKEQFF. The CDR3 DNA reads TGTGCCAGCAGCGTAGCCGAGAAGGAGCAGTTCTTC. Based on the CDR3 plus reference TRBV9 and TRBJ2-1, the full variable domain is DSGVTQTPKHLITATGQRVTLRCSPRSGDLSVYWYQQSLDQGLQFLIQYYNGEERAKGNILERFSAQQFPDLHSELNLSSLELGDSALYFCASSVAEKEQFFGPGTRLTVL.

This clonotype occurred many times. The CDR3: CSAWSGREATDTQYF. DNA of the CDR3: TGCAGTGCCTGGAGCGGGAGAGAGGCGACAGATACGCAGTATTTT. The chain joins TRBV20-1 to TRBJ2-3, with 8 bases that match TRBD2. CDR3 length: 15 residues. The ends lost 6 bases at V and 3 bases at J; junction bases unmatched: 11. Germline CDR1 is DFQATT and CDR2 is SNEGSKA (reference sequence).

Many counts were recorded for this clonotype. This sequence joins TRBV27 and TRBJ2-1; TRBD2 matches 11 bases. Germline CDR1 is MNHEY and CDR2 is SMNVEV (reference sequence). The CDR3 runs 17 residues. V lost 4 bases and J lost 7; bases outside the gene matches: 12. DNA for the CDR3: TGTGCCAGCAGTTCAATTGTAGCGGGAGGGCCTTTGAATGAGCAGTTCTTC. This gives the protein CASSSIVAGGPLNEQFF.

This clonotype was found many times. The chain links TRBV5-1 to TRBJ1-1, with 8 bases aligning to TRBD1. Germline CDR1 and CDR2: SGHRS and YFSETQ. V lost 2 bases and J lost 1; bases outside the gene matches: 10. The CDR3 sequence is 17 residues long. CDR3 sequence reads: CASSFKGQGWGNTEAFF. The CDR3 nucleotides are TGCGCCAGCAGCTTTAAAGGACAGGGTTGGGGGAACACTGAAGCTTTCTTT.

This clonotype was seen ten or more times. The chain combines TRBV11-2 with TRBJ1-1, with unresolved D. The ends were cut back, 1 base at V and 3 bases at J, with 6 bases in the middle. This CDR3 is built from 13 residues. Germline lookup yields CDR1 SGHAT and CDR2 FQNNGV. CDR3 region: CASSLAPYTEAFF. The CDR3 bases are TGTGCCAGCAGCTTAGCTCCGTACACTGAAGCTTTCTTT. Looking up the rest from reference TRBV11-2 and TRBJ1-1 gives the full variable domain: EAGVAQSPRYKIIEKRQSVAFWCNPISGHATLYWYQQILGQGPKLLIQFQNNGVVDDSQLPKDRFSAERLKGVDSTLKIQPAKLEDSAVYLCASSLAPYTEAFFGQGTRLTVV.

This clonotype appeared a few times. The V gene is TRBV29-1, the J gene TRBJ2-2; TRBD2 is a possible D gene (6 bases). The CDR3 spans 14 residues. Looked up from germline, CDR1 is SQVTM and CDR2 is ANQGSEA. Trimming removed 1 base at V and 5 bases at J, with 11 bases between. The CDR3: CSVEGSGVTGELFF. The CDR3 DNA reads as TGCAGCGTTGAAGGGTCGGGAGTAACCGGGGAGCTGTTTTTT.

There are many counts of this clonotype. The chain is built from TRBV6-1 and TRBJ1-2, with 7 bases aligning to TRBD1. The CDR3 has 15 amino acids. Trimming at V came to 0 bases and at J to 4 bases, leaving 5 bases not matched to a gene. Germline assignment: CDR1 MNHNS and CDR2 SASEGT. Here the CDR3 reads CASSEAIGTVYGYTF. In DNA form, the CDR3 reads TGTGCCAGCAGTGAAGCAATCGGGACAGTCTATGGCTACACCTTC.

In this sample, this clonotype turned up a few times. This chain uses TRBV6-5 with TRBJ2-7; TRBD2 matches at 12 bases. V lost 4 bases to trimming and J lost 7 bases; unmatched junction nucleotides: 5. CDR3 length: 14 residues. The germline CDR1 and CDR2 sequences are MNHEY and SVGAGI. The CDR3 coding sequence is TGTGCCAGCAGTTCGAAGACTAGCGGGAGTGAGCAGTACTTC. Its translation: CASSSKTSGSEQYF.

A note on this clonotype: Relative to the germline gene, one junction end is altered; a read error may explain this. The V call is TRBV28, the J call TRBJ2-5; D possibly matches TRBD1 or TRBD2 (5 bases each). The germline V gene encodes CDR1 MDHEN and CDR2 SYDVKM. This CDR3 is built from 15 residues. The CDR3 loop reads CASSLGTLQGEAQYF. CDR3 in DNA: TGTGCCAGCAGTTTGGGGACCTTACAAGGAGAGGCCCAGTACTTC.

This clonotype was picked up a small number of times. CDR3 residues: CASSPRDRGLSTEAFF. DNA of the CDR3: TGTGCCAGCAGCCCAAGGGACAGGGGGCTAAGCACTGAAGCTTTCTTT. This chain connects TRBV7-8 to TRBJ1-1, with 12 bases fitting TRBD1. J lost 4 bases, V lost 5 bases, and 8 bases had no gene match. The length of the CDR3 is 16 residues. CDR1 is SGHVS and CDR2 is FQNEAQ in the germline V gene.

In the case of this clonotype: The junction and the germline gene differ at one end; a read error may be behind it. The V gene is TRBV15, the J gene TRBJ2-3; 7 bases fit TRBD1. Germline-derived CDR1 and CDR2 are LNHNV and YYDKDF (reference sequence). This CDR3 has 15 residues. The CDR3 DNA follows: TGTGGCACCAGTCCCGACAGGGTGCGCACAGATACGCAGTATTTT. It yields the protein CGTSPDRVRTDTQYF.

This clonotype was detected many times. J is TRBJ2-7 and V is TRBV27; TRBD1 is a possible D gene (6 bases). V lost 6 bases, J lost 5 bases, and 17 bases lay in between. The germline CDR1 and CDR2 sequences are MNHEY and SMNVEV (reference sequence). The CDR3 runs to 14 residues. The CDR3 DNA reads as TGTGCCAGCAGCAAACGGAACAGGGAACACGAGCAGTACTTC. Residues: CASSKRNREHEQYF.

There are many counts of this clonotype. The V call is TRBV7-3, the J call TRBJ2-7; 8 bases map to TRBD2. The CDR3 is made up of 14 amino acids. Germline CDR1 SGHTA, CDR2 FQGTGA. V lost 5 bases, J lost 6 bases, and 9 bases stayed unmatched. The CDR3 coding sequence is TGTGCCAGCAGCCCGAGCGGGAGTGTAACCGAGCAGTACTTC. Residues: CASSPSGSVTEQYF.

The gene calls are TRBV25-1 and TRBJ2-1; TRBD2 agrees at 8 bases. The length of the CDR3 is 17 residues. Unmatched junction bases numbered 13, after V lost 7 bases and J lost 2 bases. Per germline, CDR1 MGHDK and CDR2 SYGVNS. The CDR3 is CASIGISGLVAYNEQFF. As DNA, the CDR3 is TGTGCCAGCATTGGTATATCGGGACTAGTCGCCTACAATGAGCAGTTCTTC. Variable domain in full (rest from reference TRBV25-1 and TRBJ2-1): EADIYQTPRYLVIGTGKKITLECSQTMGHDKMYWYQQDPGMELHLIHYSYGVNSTEKGDLSSESTVSRIRTEHFPLTLESARPSHTSQYLCASIGISGLVAYNEQFFGPGTRLTVL.

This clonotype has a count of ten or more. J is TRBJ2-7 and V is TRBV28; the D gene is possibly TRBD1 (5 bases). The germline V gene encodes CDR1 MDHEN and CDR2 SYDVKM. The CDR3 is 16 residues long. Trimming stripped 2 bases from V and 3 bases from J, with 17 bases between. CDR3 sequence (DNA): TGTGCCAGCAGTTTAAGCCCTCTTCAGGGTAGCTACGAGCAGTACTTC. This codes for CASSLSPLQGSYEQYF.

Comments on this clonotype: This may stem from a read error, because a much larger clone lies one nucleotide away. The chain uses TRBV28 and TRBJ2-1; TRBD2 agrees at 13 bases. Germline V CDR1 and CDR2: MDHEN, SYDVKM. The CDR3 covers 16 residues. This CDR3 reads CTSSLGLAGRYNEQFF. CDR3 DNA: TGTACCAGCAGTTTGGGACTAGCGGGGAGATACAATGAGCAGTTCTTC. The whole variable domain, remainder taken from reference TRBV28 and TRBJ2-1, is DVKVTQSSRYLVKRTGEKVFLECVQDMDHENMFWYRQDPGLGLRLIYFSYDVKMKEKGDIPEGYSVSREKKERFSLILESASTNQTSMYLCTSSLGLAGRYNEQFFGPGTRLTVL.

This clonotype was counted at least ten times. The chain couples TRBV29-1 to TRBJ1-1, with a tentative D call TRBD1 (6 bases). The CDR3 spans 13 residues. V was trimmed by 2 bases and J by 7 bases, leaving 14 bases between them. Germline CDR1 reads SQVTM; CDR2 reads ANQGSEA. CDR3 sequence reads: CSVERRQASEAFF. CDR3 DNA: TGCAGCGTTGAAAGGAGACAGGCTAGTGAAGCTTTCTTT.

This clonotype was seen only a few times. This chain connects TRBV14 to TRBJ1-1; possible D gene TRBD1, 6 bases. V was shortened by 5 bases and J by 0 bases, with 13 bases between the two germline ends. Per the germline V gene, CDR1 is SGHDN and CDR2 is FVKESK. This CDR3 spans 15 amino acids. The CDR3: CASSARQALNTEAFF. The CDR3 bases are TGTGCCAGCAGCGCCCGACAGGCGCTGAACACTGAAGCTTTCTTT.

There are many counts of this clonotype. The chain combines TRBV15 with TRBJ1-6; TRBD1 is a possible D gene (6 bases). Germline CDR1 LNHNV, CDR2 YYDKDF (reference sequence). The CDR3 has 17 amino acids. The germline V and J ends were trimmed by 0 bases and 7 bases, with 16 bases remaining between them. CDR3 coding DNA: TGTGCCACCAGCAGAGACTCGCAGTTAGGGGGAAATTCACCCCTCCACTTT. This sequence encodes CATSRDSQLGGNSPLHF.

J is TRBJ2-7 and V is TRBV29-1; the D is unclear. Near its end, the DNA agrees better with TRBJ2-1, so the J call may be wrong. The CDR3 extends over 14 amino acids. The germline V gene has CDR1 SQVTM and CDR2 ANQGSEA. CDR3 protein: CSVEVGGNSYEQFF. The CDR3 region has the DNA TGCAGCGTTGAAGTGGGCGGAAATTCCTACGAGCAGTTCTTC.

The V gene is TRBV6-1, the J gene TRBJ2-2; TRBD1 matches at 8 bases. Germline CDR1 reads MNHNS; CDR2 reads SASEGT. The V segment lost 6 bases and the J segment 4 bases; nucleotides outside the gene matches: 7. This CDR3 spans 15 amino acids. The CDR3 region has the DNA TGTGCCAGCAGCCGGACAGGGTATGGCACCGGGGAGCTGTTTTTT. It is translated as CASSRTGYGTGELFF.

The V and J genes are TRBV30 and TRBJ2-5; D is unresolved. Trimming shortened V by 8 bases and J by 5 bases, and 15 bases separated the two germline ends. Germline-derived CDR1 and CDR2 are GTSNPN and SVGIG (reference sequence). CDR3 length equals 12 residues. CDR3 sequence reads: CALRMAGETQYF. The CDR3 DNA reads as TGTGCCCTCCGGATGGCCGGGGAGACCCAGTACTTC.